These 12 T cell receptor beta chains were sequenced from one sample in a study of response to subunit inactivated influenza vaccine. TCRdb recomputed calls from the RT-PCR reads with MiXCR, one row per CDR3 protein. The sample lists roughly 520,000 distinct CDR3 sequences, over 25% occurring once. The sample was CD4+ T cells sorted from PBMCs, taken more than 4 days after vaccination. The receptors were sampled from a man aged 45-65 years who received an inactivated influenza vaccine.

This clonotype appeared a few times. The CDR3 DNA sequence: TGCGCCAGCAGCCCCGCCTCGCGGCACTACAATGAGCAGTTCTTC. Its translation: CASSPASRHYNEQFF. The V and J genes are TRBV5-1 and TRBJ2-1; the D is unclear. In germline, CDR1 is SGHRS, CDR2 YFSETQ. The CDR3 has 15 residues. V lost 4 bases and J 3 bases, leaving 14 bases between the germline ends.

The rearrangement joins TRBV12-3 or TRBV12-4 to TRBJ2-5; D gene unclear. The CDR3 has 13 amino acids. V shed 2 bases and J shed 7 bases, with 11 bases lying between them. In DNA, the CDR3 is TGTGCCAGCAGTTTACTTGAGGTGGCGACCCAGTACTTC. Its protein is CASSLLEVATQYF.

The chain carries TRBV18 and TRBJ2-5, with TRBD2 matching 8 bases. Losses at the gene ends were 0 bases for V and 4 bases for J; bases not matched to a gene: 13. The CDR3 is 18 amino acids. From germline, CDR1 is KGHSH and CDR2 LQKENI. The CDR3 nucleotides are TGTGCCAGCTCACCACCGGGGCGAGCGGGAGCACGAGGAGAGACCCAGTACTTC. This codes for CASSPPGRAGARGETQYF.

This chain links TRBV20-1 with TRBJ2-1; a weak D match, TRBD2 (6 bases). The length of the CDR3 is 15 residues. Deletions cut 3 bases from V and 7 bases from J, with 19 bases between. In germline, CDR1 is DFQATT, CDR2 SNEGSKA (reference sequence). CDR3 nucleotide sequence: TGCAGTGCTAGCGCGGGGAGGCAGGGTGGAAATGAGCAGTTCTTC. As protein: CSASAGRQGGNEQFF.

Only a few counts were recorded for this clonotype. This rearrangement joins TRBV29-1 to TRBJ2-5, with TRBD1 identical over 9 bases. There are 15 residues in the CDR3. CDR1 is SQVTM, CDR2 ANQGSEA, per germline. The V and J ends lost 3 bases and 0 bases, in that order; junction bases with no gene match: 5. As DNA, the CDR3 is TGCAGCGTTGATGGCGACAGGGGGTACCAAGAGACCCAGTACTTC. It codes for CSVDGDRGYQETQYF.

This clonotype came up many times. V usage is TRBV4-3 and J usage is TRBJ2-2; 11 bases line up with TRBD2. The CDR3 runs 18 residues. Looked up from germline, CDR1 is LGHNA and CDR2 is YSLEER. V shed 0 bases, J shed 4 bases, and the junction held 7 bases outside the gene matches. The CDR3 DNA follows: TGCGCCAGCAGCCAAGAGGCTAGCGGGGGGCGAACCACCGGGGAGCTGTTTTTT. This sequence encodes CASSQEASGGRTTGELFF.

The chain combines TRBV5-1 with TRBJ1-2; TRBD1 matches at 9 bases. CDR3 length: 14 residues. V gave up 4 bases and J gave up 5 bases; unmatched junction bases: 6. Germline V gene lookup returns CDR1 SGHRS and CDR2 YFSETQ. Here the CDR3 DNA reads TGCGCCAGCAGCCCACGGGACAGGGTATATGGCTACACCTTC. This encodes CASSPRDRVYGYTF. Supplemented by reference TRBV5-1 and TRBJ1-2, the full variable domain reads KAGVTQTPRYLIKTRGQQVTLSCSPISGHRSVSWYQQTPGQGLQFLFEYFSETQRNKGNFPGRFSGRQFSNSRSEMNVSTLELGDSALYLCASSPRDRVYGYTFGSGTRLTVV.

In its sample, this clonotype was seen many times. The chain recombines TRBV12-3 or TRBV12-4 with TRBJ2-1; 7 nucleotides agree with TRBD1. Germline trimming cut 0 bases from V and 10 bases from J; bases unmatched to any gene: 3. The CDR3 contains 13 residues. In DNA, the CDR3 is TGTGCCAGCAGTTTAGCGATGGACAGGGAGCAGTTCTTC. It specifies CASSLAMDREQFF.

J is TRBJ2-1 and V is TRBV7-2, with 8 bases fitting TRBD1. The junction had 5 bases not matched to a gene; V was cut back by 2 bases and J by 5 bases. Germline assignment: CDR1 SGHTA and CDR2 FQGNSA. This CDR3 is 15 amino acids long. The CDR3 DNA is TGTGCCAGCAGCTTACAGACAGGGGCCAACAATGAGCAGTTCTTC. Its translation is CASSLQTGANNEQFF. Complete variable domain (other parts from reference TRBV7-2 and TRBJ2-1): GAGVSQSPSNKVTEKGKDVELRCDPISGHTALYWYRQSLGQGLEFLIYFQGNSAPDKSGLPSDRFSAERTGGSVSTLTIQRTQQEDSAVYLCASSLQTGANNEQFFGPGTRLTVL.

This clonotype has only a few counts. This chain joins TRBV27 and TRBJ2-5; D is possibly TRBD1 (5 bases). V was pared by 4 bases and J by 0 bases, with 9 bases between. CDR3 length equals 14 residues. Germline lookup yields CDR1 MNHEY and CDR2 SMNVEV (reference sequence). DNA of the CDR3: TGTGCCAGCAGTTCCCAGGGCTACCAAGAGACCCAGTACTTC. It specifies CASSSQGYQETQYF.

The rearrangement links TRBV6-2 or TRBV6-3 to TRBJ1-5; 7 nucleotides line up with TRBD1. Germline CDR1 and CDR2: MNHEY and SVGEGT. CDR3 length: 15 amino acids. V was clipped by 6 bases and J by 0 bases; unmatched bases: 5. DNA for the CDR3: TGTGCCAGCAGATCGGGACAGTATAGCAATCAGCCCCAGCATTTT. Translation gives CASRSGQYSNQPQHF.

CDR3 coding DNA: TGTGCCAGCACCTTCCGGCCTATTAATGAGCAGTTCTTC. It yields the protein CASTFRPINEQFF. The V call is TRBV6-2 or TRBV6-3, the J call TRBJ2-1; D is undetermined. The CDR3 is 13 residues long. V was pared by 7 bases and J by 7 bases, with 14 bases between. Germline V lookup: CDR1 MNHEY, CDR2 SVGEGT.